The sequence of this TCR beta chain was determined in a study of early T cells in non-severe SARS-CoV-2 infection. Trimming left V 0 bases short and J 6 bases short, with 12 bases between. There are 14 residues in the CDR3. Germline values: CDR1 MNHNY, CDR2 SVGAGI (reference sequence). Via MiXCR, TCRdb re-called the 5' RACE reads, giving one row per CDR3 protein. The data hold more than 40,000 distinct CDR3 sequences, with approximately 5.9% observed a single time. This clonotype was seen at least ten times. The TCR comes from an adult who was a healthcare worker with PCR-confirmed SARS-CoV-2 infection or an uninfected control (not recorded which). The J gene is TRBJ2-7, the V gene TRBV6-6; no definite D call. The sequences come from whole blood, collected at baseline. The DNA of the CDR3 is TGTGCCAGCAGTTACTCGGTAGGGTCTGCCGAGCAGTACTTC. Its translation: CASSYSVGSAEQYF.